Shown below are 13 T cell receptor beta chains from a single sample sequenced in a study of T cells after yellow fever vaccination (dated by TCRdb to the late 2010s). Interpreted using the paper, the treatment or condition label stands for: live attenuated yellow fever vaccine strain. Library creation used 5' RACE. Sequenced on an Illumina HiSeq 2500. TCRdb handled the public reads itself, with Q25 trimming in fastp and clone calling in MiXCR, and kept productive beta chains. Rows with one shared CDR3 protein collapse into an entry with the most common genes and DNA. Within this sample are 250,000 or so distinct CDR3 sequences, with 5.5% to 8.5% of them counted one time only. The top ten clonotypes cover 0.8% to 1.2% of the sample. The material sequenced was CD4+ T cells sorted from PBMCs, taken on the day of the yellow fever booster vaccination. Source of these receptors: a young man who received the YFV17D yellow fever vaccine.

There are many counts of this clonotype. The chain links TRBV7-9 to TRBJ2-7, with TRBD1 matching 7 bases. The CDR3 contains 12 residues. Germline V lookup: CDR1 SEHNR, CDR2 FQNEAQ (reference sequence). Losses at the gene ends were 10 bases for V and 0 bases for J; bases not matched to a gene: 3. The CDR3 here is CATDRSSYEQYF. Written as DNA, the CDR3 is TGTGCCACGGACAGGAGCTCCTACGAGCAGTACTTC.

The table lists this clonotype with many counts. V and J are TRBV12-3 or TRBV12-4 and TRBJ1-6; 7 bases agree with TRBD1. With 5 bases clipped from V and 6 bases from J, the junction kept 4 bases outside the gene matches. This CDR3 has 14 residues. The CDR3 DNA reads as TGTGCCAGCAGTCAGGGGGGAGGTAATTCACCCCTCCACTTT. It specifies CASSQGGGNSPLHF.

This clonotype has more than one count but fewer than ten. The J gene is TRBJ2-3, the V gene TRBV4-2; TRBD2 aligns across 10 bases. Germline V gene sequence: CDR1 LGHNA, CDR2 YNFKEQ. With 0 bases clipped from V and 6 bases from J, the junction kept 9 bases outside the gene matches. The CDR3 consists of 17 residues. CDR3 nucleotide sequence: TGTGCCAGCAGCCAAGATGGGCGGCTAGCGGGAGCGGATACGCAGTATTTT. Translating gives CASSQDGRLAGADTQYF.

This clonotype was observed many times. CDR3 sequence reads: CSARDGRSPITDTQYF. The CDR3 DNA follows: TGCAGTGCTAGAGATGGTCGATCCCCAATCACAGATACGCAGTATTTT. V usage is TRBV20-1 and J usage is TRBJ2-3; D gene uncertain. The CDR3 covers 16 residues. V lost 0 bases to trimming and J lost 2 bases, with 15 bases between them. CDR1 and CDR2 (germline): DFQATT, SNEGSKA (reference sequence).

V and J are TRBV10-1 and TRBJ2-5; D is uncertain. CDR1 and CDR2 (germline): WNHNN, SYGVQD (reference sequence). The germline V and J ends were trimmed by 3 bases and 2 bases, with 13 bases remaining between them. The CDR3 contains 15 residues. The CDR3 spells CASSDAAWPQETQYF. The DNA of the CDR3 is TGCGCCAGCAGTGATGCGGCATGGCCTCAAGAGACCCAGTACTTC.

A few counts support this clonotype. This chain joins TRBV28 and TRBJ2-7; D is unclear. Deletions cut 5 bases from V and 2 bases from J, with 10 bases between. The CDR3 is made up of 13 amino acids. Germline V gives CDR1 MDHEN, CDR2 SYDVKM. The CDR3 region has the DNA TGTGCCAGCAGTCTCCATACAACCTACGAGCAGTACTTC. Translation: CASSLHTTYEQYF.

This clonotype was counted a few times. The genes are TRBV6-5 and TRBJ2-5; D unclear. The CDR3 is 12 residues long. Between the trimmed V and J ends, which lost 6 bases and 2 bases, there was a span of 7 bases. Looked up from germline, CDR1 is MNHEY and CDR2 is SVGAGI. The CDR3 sequence: CASRHLQETQYF. CDR3 coding DNA: TGTGCCAGCAGGCACTTACAAGAGACCCAGTACTTC.

This clonotype was seen at least ten times. This sequence joins TRBV6-1 and TRBJ2-1; 7 bases are a match to TRBD2. Trimming removed 5 bases from V and 5 bases from J; junction bases left unmatched: 9. The CDR3 has 15 amino acids. Germline V lookup: CDR1 MNHNS, CDR2 SASEGT. CDR3 loop: CASSPPSGTHNEQFF. CDR3 sequence (DNA): TGTGCCAGCAGTCCACCCAGCGGGACCCACAATGAGCAGTTCTTC.

This chain connects TRBV5-1 to TRBJ2-3; D uncertain. The CDR3 covers 17 residues. Trimming removed 0 bases at V and 5 bases at J, with 19 bases between. Germline CDR1 and CDR2: SGHRS and YFSETQ. For the CDR3, the DNA is TGCGCCAGCAGCTTGGGGCGGACGACTCCCCCTCAAGATACGCAGTATTTT. Translation: CASSLGRTTPPQDTQYF. The entire variable domain, with the rest obtained from reference TRBV5-1 and TRBJ2-3, is as follows: KAGVTQTPRYLIKTRGQQVTLSCSPISGHRSVSWYQQTPGQGLQFLFEYFSETQRNKGNFPGRFSGRQFSNSRSEMNVSTLELGDSALYLCASSLGRTTPPQDTQYFGPGTRLTVL.

This clonotype occurred a few times. V is TRBV11-1 and J is TRBJ2-1; tentatively, D is TRBD2 (6 bases). Germline lookup yields CDR1 SGHAT and CDR2 FQDESV (reference sequence). Trimming removed 2 bases from V and 12 bases from J, with 14 bases in between. This CDR3 has 13 residues. CDR3 sequence reads: CASSLSAGSTQFF. CDR3 DNA sequence: TGTGCCAGCAGCTTAAGTGCGGGAAGTACGCAGTTCTTC.

This clonotype has a handful of counts. The CDR3 DNA sequence: TGTGCCAGCAGCCTGGACAGGGCCGGCGGCTACACCTTC. Its translation: CASSLDRAGGYTF. The chain is built from TRBV5-4 and TRBJ1-2; 8 bases align to TRBD1. Trimming took 4 bases from V and 8 from J; bases not matched to a gene: 7. The length of the CDR3 is 13 residues. Germline V lookup: CDR1 SGHNT, CDR2 YYREEE (reference sequence).

The genes are TRBV29-1 and TRBJ2-1; 7 positions match TRBD2. Losses at the gene ends were 7 bases for V and 3 bases for J; bases not matched to a gene: 6. The CDR3 totals 13 residues. Germline loops: CDR1 SQVTM, CDR2 ANQGSEA. The CDR3 loop reads CSAGGDVYNEQFF. CDR3 DNA sequence: TGCAGCGCTGGGGGGGACGTCTACAATGAGCAGTTCTTC.

This clonotype was seen ten or more times. The V gene is TRBV19, the J gene TRBJ2-5; TRBD2 matches 12 bases. Per germline, CDR1 LNHDA and CDR2 SQIVND (reference sequence). The V and J ends lost 5 bases and 5 bases, in that order; junction bases with no gene match: 6. This CDR3 spans 15 amino acids. Written as DNA, the CDR3 is TGTGCCAGTAGTCCCCGGACTAGCGGGACCGAGACCCAGTACTTC. This sequence encodes CASSPRTSGTETQYF.